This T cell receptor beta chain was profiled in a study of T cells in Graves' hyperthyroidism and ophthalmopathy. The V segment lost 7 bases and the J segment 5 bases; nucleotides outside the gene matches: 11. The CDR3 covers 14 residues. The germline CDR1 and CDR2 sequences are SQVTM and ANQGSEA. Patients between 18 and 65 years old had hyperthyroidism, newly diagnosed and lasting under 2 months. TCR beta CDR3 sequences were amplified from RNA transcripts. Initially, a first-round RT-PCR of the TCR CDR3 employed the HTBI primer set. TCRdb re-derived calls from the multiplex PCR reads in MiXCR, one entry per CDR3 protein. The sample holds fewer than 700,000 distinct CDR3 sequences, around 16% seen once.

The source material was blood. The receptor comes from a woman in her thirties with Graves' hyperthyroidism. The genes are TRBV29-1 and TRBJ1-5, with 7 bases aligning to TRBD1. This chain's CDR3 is CSAMIGGLDQPQHF. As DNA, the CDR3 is TGCAGCGCAATGATAGGGGGCCTGGATCAGCCCCAGCATTTT.